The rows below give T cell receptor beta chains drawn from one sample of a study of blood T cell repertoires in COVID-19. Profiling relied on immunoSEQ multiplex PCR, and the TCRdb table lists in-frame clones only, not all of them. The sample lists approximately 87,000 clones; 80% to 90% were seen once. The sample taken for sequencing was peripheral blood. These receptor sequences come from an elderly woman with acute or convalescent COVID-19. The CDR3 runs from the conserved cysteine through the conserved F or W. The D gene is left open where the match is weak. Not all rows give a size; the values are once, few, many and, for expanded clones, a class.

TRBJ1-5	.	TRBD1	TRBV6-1	CASSEGLGQVPQPQHF	TGTGCCAGCAGTGAAGGATTGGGACAGGTTCCTCAGCCCCAGCATTTT
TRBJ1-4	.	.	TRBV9	CASSVSGMGASNEKLFF	TGTGCCAGCAGCGTCTCAGGGATGGGGGCGTCTAATGAAAAACTGTTTTTT
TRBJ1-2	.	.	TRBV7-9	CASSLESGNYGYTF	TGTGCCAGCAGCTTGGAGTCAGGGAACTATGGCTACACCTTC
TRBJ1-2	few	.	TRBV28	CASSTSQAYREGYTF	TGTGCCAGCAGTACGTCACAGGCTTATCGGGAGGGCTACACCTTC
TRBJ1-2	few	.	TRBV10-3	CAIRGVYGYTF	TGTGCCATCAGGGGAGTCTATGGCTACACCTTC
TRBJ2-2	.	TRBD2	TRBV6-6	CAYRTRDSGELFF	TGTGCCTACCGGACTAGGGATTCCGGGGAGCTGTTTTTT
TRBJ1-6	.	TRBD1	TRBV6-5	CASSSDRGGSPLHF	TGTGCCAGCAGTTCGGACAGGGGAGGATCACCCCTCCACTTT
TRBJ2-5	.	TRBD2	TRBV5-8	CASSLYRVAGGTQETQYF	TGTGCCAGCAGCTTGTACCGGGTGGCGGGGGGAACCCAAGAGACCCAGTACTTC
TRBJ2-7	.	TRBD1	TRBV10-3	CAISRGQGSSYEQYF	TGTGCCATCAGTAGGGGACAGGGGTCCTCCTACGAGCAGTACTTC
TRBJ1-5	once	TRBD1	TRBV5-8	CASSTGTVSNQPQHF	TGTGCCAGCAGCACCGGGACAGTAAGCAATCAGCCCCAGCATTTT
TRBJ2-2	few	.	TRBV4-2	CASGYTGTTGELFF	TGTGCCAGCGGGTATACAGGAACCACCGGGGAGCTGTTTTTT
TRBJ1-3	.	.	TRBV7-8	CASSLVRGSGNTIYF	TGTGCCAGCAGCTTAGTACGAGGCTCTGGAAACACCATATATTTT
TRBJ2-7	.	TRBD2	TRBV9	CASSVGTSGSYEQYF	TGTGCCAGCAGCGTAGGTACTAGCGGATCCTACGAGCAGTACTTC
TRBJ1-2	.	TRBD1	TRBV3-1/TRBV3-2	CASSEGGQGYGYTF	TGTGCCAGCAGCGAAGGGGGACAGGGATATGGCTACACCTTC
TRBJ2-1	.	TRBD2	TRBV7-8	CASSLNRLAGSREPGNEQFF	TGTGCCAGCAGCTTAAACCGACTAGCGGGGAGCAGGGAACCAGGCAATGAGCAGTTCTTC
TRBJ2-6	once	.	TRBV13	CASSLGAPRSGANVLTF	TGTGCCAGCAGCTTAGGGGCCCCAAGATCTGGGGCCAACGTCCTGACTTTC
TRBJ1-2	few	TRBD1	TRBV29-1	CSVGQDTSGYTF	TGCAGCGTCGGACAGGACACATCGGGCTACACCTTC
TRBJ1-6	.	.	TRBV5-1	CASSLVEGNSPLHF	TGCGCCAGCAGCTTGGTGGAGGGGAATTCACCCCTCCACTTT
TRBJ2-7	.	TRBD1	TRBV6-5	CAILGDRPLHEQYF	TGTGCCATCCTTGGGGACAGGCCCTTGCACGAGCAGTACTTC
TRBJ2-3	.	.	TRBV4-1	CASSHPSDRNTDTQYF	TGCGCCAGCAGCCACCCTTCCGACAGGAACACAGATACGCAGTATTTT
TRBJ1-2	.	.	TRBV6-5	CASSSLGSRGYGYTF	TGTGCCAGCAGTTCCCTGGGTAGCAGGGGCTATGGCTACACCTTC
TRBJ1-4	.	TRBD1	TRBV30	CAWGTAPVLFF	TGTGCCTGGGGGACAGCGCCGGTGCTGTTTTTT
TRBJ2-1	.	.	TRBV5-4	CASSGWGTGSYNEQFF	TGTGCCAGCAGCGGGTGGGGGACTGGCTCCTACAATGAGCAGTTCTTC
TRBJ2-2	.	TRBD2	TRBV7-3	CASSPLRGGGGELFF	TGTGCCAGCAGCCCCTTGCGGGGGGGAGGCGGGGAGCTGTTTTTT
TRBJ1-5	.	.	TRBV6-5	CASGPYSNQPQHF	TGTGCCAGCGGGCCTTATAGCAATCAGCCCCAGCATTTT
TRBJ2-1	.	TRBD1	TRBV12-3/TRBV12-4	CASSSQGPGEQFF	TGTGCCAGCAGTTCACAGGGGCCGGGGGAGCAGTTCTTC
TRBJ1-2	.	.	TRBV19	CASTRGTGYGYTF	TGTGCCAGTACCAGGGGTACGGGATATGGCTACACCTTC
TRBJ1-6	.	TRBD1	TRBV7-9	CASSLTGALGPYNSPLHF	TGTGCCAGCAGCTTGACAGGGGCTTTGGGGCCCTATAATTCACCCCTCCACTTT
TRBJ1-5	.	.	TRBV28	CASSFQITRPQHF	TGTGCCAGCAGTTTCCAAATTACTAGGCCCCAGCATTTT
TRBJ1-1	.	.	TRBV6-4	CASSQDRTSTEAFF	TGTGCCAGCAGCCAGGACAGAACGAGCACTGAAGCTTTCTTT
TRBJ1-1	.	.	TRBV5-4	CASSPNRDLNTEAFF	TGTGCCAGCAGCCCTAACCGGGATCTGAACACTGAAGCTTTCTTT
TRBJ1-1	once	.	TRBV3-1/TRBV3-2	CASSQRELNTEAFF	TGTGCCAGCAGCCAACGGGAGTTGAACACTGAAGCTTTCTTT
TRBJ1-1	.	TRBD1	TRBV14	CASSLGRGRTEAFF	TGTGCCAGCAGCCTGGGCAGGGGGCGGACTGAAGCTTTCTTT
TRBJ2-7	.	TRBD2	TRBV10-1	CASSVNSGGTYEQYF	TGCGCCAGCAGTGTTAACAGCGGGGGAACCTACGAGCAGTACTTC
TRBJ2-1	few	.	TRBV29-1	CSVEVGRDSNEQFF	TGCAGCGTTGAGGTCGGCCGGGACTCCAATGAGCAGTTCTTC
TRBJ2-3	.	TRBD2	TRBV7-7	CASSFRGGDTQYF	TGTGCTAGCAGCTTCCGGGGGGGGGATACGCAGTATTTT
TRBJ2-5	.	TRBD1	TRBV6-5	CASSRDRGLETQYF	TGTGCCAGCAGCCGGGACAGGGGGCTAGAGACCCAGTACTTC
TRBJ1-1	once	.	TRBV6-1	CASSEAQRGKTEAFF	TGTGCCAGCAGTGAAGCGCAACGGGGGAAAACCGAGGCTTTCTTT
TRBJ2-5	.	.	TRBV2	CASTGNGLDQETQYF	TGTGCCAGCACTGGCAACGGACTGGACCAAGAGACCCAGTACTTC
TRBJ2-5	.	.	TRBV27	CASSLSQAASGTQYF	TGTGCCAGCAGTTTGAGCCAGGCCGCTTCCGGGACCCAGTACTTC
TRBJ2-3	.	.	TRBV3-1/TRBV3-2	CASSPESYTQYF	TGTGCCAGCAGCCCGGAGTCGTATACGCAGTATTTT
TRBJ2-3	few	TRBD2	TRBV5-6	CASSSGTRPTDTQYF	TGTGCCAGCAGCTCCGGGACTAGACCCACAGATACGCAGTATTTT
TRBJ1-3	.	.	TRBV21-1	CASSMFNCRRSSSGNTIYF	TGTGCCAGCAGCATGTTCAACTGCCGGCGGTCTAGCTCTGGAAACACCATATATTTT
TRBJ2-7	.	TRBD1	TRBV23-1	CASTPKKDRATYEQYF	TGCGCCAGCACACCCAAGAAGGACAGGGCTACCTACGAGCAGTACTTC
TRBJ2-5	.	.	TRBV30	CAWSVPEGDVTQYF	TGTGCCTGGAGTGTACCGGAGGGCGATGTGACCCAGTACTTC
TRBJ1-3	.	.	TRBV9	CASSAGSLGGTIYF	TGTGCCAGCAGCGCCGGGAGTCTCGGCGGCACCATATATTTT
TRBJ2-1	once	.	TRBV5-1	CASSASSSNEQFF	TGCGCCAGCAGCGCGTCTAGCAGCAATGAGCAGTTCTTC
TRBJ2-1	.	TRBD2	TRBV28	CASNMGLAGGRHDEQFF	TGTGCCAGCAATATGGGACTAGCGGGGGGGCGACATGATGAGCAGTTCTTC
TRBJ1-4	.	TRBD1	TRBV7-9	CASSRTGGGYGEKLFF	TGTGCCAGCAGTAGGACAGGGGGAGGTTATGGTGAAAAACTGTTTTTT
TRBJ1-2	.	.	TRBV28	CVAGGFYGYTF	TGTGTGGCCGGGGGTTTTTATGGCTACACCTTC
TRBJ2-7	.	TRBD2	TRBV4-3	CASSQDIQGTSYNEQYF	TGCGCCAGCAGCCAAGACATCCAAGGGACTAGCTATAACGAGCAGTACTTC
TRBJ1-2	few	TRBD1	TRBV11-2	CASRRTGGAGGYTF	TGTGCCAGCAGGAGGACAGGGGGCGCCGGTGGCTACACCTTC
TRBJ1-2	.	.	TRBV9	CASSVAPRQDYGYTF	TGTGCCAGCAGCGTAGCTCCCCGACAGGACTATGGCTACACCTTC